The 30 T cell receptor beta chains below were found in one sample sequenced in a study of tumor-infiltrating lymphocytes in primary liver carcinoma. The researchers produced TCR beta cDNA from roughly 500 ng total RNA with a constant-region primer. Three nested multiplex PCR rounds of slightly modified ARM-PCR generated TCR beta libraries. A C-beta reverse primer and TRBV1-TRBV30 forward primers served in each of the first two PCR rounds, at 9 to 11 cycles apiece. MiXCR, run by TCRdb on the multiplex PCR reads, gives a single entry per CDR3 protein. The sample lists around 120,000 distinct CDR3 sequences, about 59% occurring once. Without any cell sorting, roughly 20-30 mg of bulk tissue yielded co-extracted RNA and DNA. Sequenced: liver tumor tissue from sampling region 1. The subset was: tumor region T1, superior pole. These receptors were obtained from an older woman with primary liver carcinoma and hepatitis B virus infection.

Concerning this clonotype itself: This could be a read error, since a much larger clone is one nucleotide away. The J gene is TRBJ1-2, the V gene TRBV6-5; perhaps TRBD1 as D (6 bases). This CDR3 spans 14 amino acids. V lost 2 bases and J 5 bases, leaving 12 bases between the germline ends. From germline, CDR1 is MNHEY and CDR2 SVGAGI. This CDR3 is CASSYRDRSYGYTF. The CDR3 DNA is TGTGCCAGCAGTTACCGCGACAGGTCGTATGGCTACACCTTC.

The sample holds many counts of this clonotype. CDR3 residues: CASSPRADIPYSNQPQHF. The CDR3, as DNA: TGTGCCAGCAGTCCCCGAGCGGACATACCGTATAGCAATCAGCCCCAGCATTTT. V gene TRBV6-5 combines with J gene TRBJ1-5; a possible D gene is TRBD1 (5 bases). Per the germline V gene, CDR1 is MNHEY and CDR2 is SVGAGI. Trimming removed 5 bases from V and 0 bases from J, with 20 bases in between. CDR3 length equals 18 residues.

Of note for this clonotype: One junction end disagrees with the germline gene, perhaps due to a read error. The chain recombines TRBV11-2 with TRBJ2-1; D unresolved. The CDR3 covers 17 residues. Germline-derived CDR1 and CDR2 are SGHAT and FQNNGV. CDR3 DNA: TGCGCCAGCAGCTGTACCCCACTGAGGAGCTCCTACAGTGAGCAGTTCTTC. Protein: CASSCTPLRSSYSEQFF. Using reference TRBV11-2 and TRBJ2-1 for the parts outside the CDR3, the full variable domain is EAGVAQSPRYKIIEKRQSVAFWCNPISGHATLYWYQQILGQGPKLLIQFQNNGVVDDSQLPKDRFSAERLKGVDSTLKIQPAKLEDSAVYLCASSCTPLRSSYSEQFFGPGTRLTVL.

This rearrangement joins TRBV4-2 to TRBJ2-1; maybe TRBD2 (5 bases). Germline V gene data show CDR1 as LGHNA and CDR2 as YNFKEQ. The CDR3 contains 13 residues. In nucleotides, the CDR3 is TGTTCCAACGGTACTAGCTCCTACAATGAGCAGTTCTTC. Its protein product is CSNGTSSYNEQFF.

This clonotype was detected ten times or more. V and J are TRBV14 and TRBJ2-7; a weak D match, TRBD2 (5 bases). The CDR3 runs 13 residues. From germline, CDR1 is SGHDN and CDR2 FVKESK. V was clipped by 1 base and J by 3 bases, with 7 bases between them. CDR3 sequence reads: CASSQVRGYEQYF. The CDR3 DNA reads as TGTGCCAGCAGCCAAGTCCGGGGCTACGAGCAGTACTTC.

This clonotype was found many times. The J gene is TRBJ1-6, the V gene TRBV11-2; no clear D gene. Trimming removed 5 bases from V and 9 bases from J, with 20 bases in between. This CDR3 contains 16 residues. Germline V gene sequence: CDR1 SGHAT, CDR2 FQNNGV. The CDR3 loop is CASSPRRATNLSPLHF. CDR3 in DNA: TGTGCCAGCAGCCCGAGGCGGGCTACCAACCTTTCACCCCTCCACTTT.

The rearrangement joins TRBV7-3 to TRBJ1-5; TRBD1 might be the D (6 bases). CDR3 length: 15 amino acids. Per the germline V gene, CDR1 is SGHTA and CDR2 is FQGTGA. Deletions cut 2 bases from V and 2 bases from J, with 10 bases between. The CDR3 DNA sequence: TGTGCCAGCAGCTTATCGGGACAAGGCAATCAGCCCCAGCATTTT. It is translated as CASSLSGQGNQPQHF.

For this clonotype: A much larger clone lies one base from this, so it may be a read error. The rearrangement uses TRBV29-1 and TRBJ2-5; D perhaps matches TRBD2 (6 bases). This CDR3 has 12 residues. V lost 8 bases and J lost 2, with 12 bases in between. CDR1 and CDR2 from the germline V gene are SQVTM and ANQGSEA. The CDR3 nucleotides read TGCAGCATCAGGGAGGCACAAGAGACCCAGTACTTC. This translates into CSIREAQETQYF.

Details on this clonotype: No conserved phenylalanine or tryptophan is present at the end of the CDR3, so a read error is the likely explanation. The V call is TRBV11-2, the J call TRBJ2-7, with a weak D call TRBD2 (5 bases). Trimming removed 2 bases at V and 4 bases at J, with 21 bases between. This CDR3 comprises 17 residues. Germline CDR1 SGHAT, CDR2 FQNNGV. DNA for the CDR3: TGTGCCAGCAGCTTACCCCGTACGGGGTCCTGGTTATACGAGCAGTACTCC. This encodes CASSLPRTGSWLYEQYS.

Turning to this clonotype: A read error is likely, as this CDR3 ends without the conserved phenylalanine or tryptophan. The chain couples TRBV11-2 to TRBJ1-6; D gene uncertain. Germline V gene lookup returns CDR1 SGHAT and CDR2 FQNNGV. CDR3 length: 15 residues. Here the CDR3 DNA reads TGTGCCAACAGCTTAGATCCGGGGAGTCACTCACCCCTCCACCTT. Its protein product is CANSLDPGSHSPLHL.

Turning to this clonotype: This may stem from a read error, because a much larger clone lies one nucleotide away. V is TRBV6-2 or TRBV6-3 and J is TRBJ2-3; D is unresolved. CDR3 length: 16 amino acids. Trimming cost V 0 bases and J 2 bases, with 12 bases left between them. CDR1 is MNHEY and CDR2 is SVGEGT in the germline V gene. CDR3 nucleotide sequence: TGTGCCAGCAGTTACTCACTAACGGCGCCCACAGATACGCAGTATTTT. Protein product: CASSYSLTAPTDTQYF.

As concerns this clonotype: A junction end diverges from the germline sequence, so it may reflect a read error. The chain employs TRBV5-1 and TRBJ2-3, with D perhaps TRBD1 (5 bases). This CDR3 spans 17 amino acids. CDR1 SGHRS and CDR2 YFSETQ come from the germline V gene. The CDR3 loop reads CANSLSYTGRYQDTQYF. CDR3 sequence (DNA): TGCGCCAACAGCTTGAGTTACACAGGACGGTATCAAGATACGCAGTATTTT.

The gene calls are TRBV29-1 and TRBJ2-1; D is possibly TRBD1 or TRBD2 (5 bases each). The CDR3 is 16 residues long. The germline V gene encodes CDR1 SQVTM and CDR2 ANQGSEA. This CDR3 reads CIVNNPRSGHQETQFF. The CDR3 region has the DNA TGCATCGTCAATAATCCGAGGAGCGGACATCAAGAGACCCAGTTCTTC.

There are many counts of this clonotype. This chain uses TRBV5-5 with TRBJ2-1, with a tentative D call TRBD2 (6 bases). The V and J ends lost 4 bases and 7 bases respectively, with 18 bases between them. Germline V gene data show CDR1 as SGHKS and CDR2 as YYEKEE (reference sequence). The CDR3 totals 15 residues. Here the CDR3 DNA reads TGTGCCAGCAGCCAAACGGGACTTTATTCTAATGAGCAGTTCTTC. It yields the protein CASSQTGLYSNEQFF.

Many counts were recorded for this clonotype. A clone one base away is much larger, so this may be a read error. The gene calls are TRBV11-3 and TRBJ2-1; D call uncertain. The CDR3 loop spans 15 amino acids. V was trimmed by 5 bases and J by 4 bases, leaving 15 bases between them. The V gene's germline CDR1 is SGHNT and CDR2 YENEEA. CDR3 DNA: TGTGCCAGCAGCCCAGGCCTACGACTTTACAATGAGCAGTTCTTC. Translating gives CASSPGLRLYNEQFF.

The J gene is TRBJ2-1, the V gene TRBV7-9; 8 nucleotides match TRBD1. V lost 5 bases and J lost 5; bases outside the gene matches: 8. The CDR3 sequence is 15 residues long. Germline V CDR1 and CDR2: SEHNR, FQNEAQ (reference sequence). The CDR3 loop is CASSQGQGHNNEQFF. In DNA, the CDR3 is TGTGCCAGCAGCCAAGGACAGGGACACAACAATGAGCAGTTCTTC.

For this clonotype: At one boundary the junction diverges from the germline segment, which might be a read error. The V and J genes are TRBV11-1 and TRBJ2-7; no reliable D call. Germline CDR1 and CDR2: SGHAT and FQDESV (reference sequence). There are 15 residues in the CDR3. Here the CDR3 reads CTSSLRAAIFYEQYF. As DNA, the CDR3 is TGTACCAGCAGCCTAAGGGCAGCCATTTTCTACGAGCAGTACTTC. The full variable domain, rest sourced from reference TRBV11-1 and TRBJ2-7, is EAEVAQSPRYKITEKSQAVAFWCDPISGHATLYWYRQILGQGPELLVQFQDESVVDDSQLPKDRFSAERLKGVDSTLKIQPAELGDSAMYLCTSSLRAAIFYEQYFGPGTRLTVT.

In this sample, this clonotype turned up many times. V gene TRBV29-1 combines with J gene TRBJ1-1; the D gene is possibly TRBD1 (5 bases). The CDR3 length is 10 residues. Germline lookup yields CDR1 SQVTM and CDR2 ANQGSEA. The CDR3 sequence: CGAQNTEAFF. CDR3 bases: TGCGGGGCACAGAACACTGAAGCTTTCTTT.

Points on this clonotype: This may be a read error, as it is one base from a much larger clone. This sequence joins TRBV5-4 and TRBJ2-5, with TRBD2 identical over 8 bases. The germline CDR1 and CDR2 sequences are SGHNT and YYREEE (reference sequence). The CDR3 has 14 amino acids. The J segment lost 3 bases and the V segment lost 7 bases, leaving 8 bases of the junction unmatched. The CDR3 DNA reads TGTGCCAGCGGCTGGCGGGAGGAGGAAGAGACCCAGTACTTC. It codes for CASGWREEEETQYF.

This clonotype was seen only once. A read error may explain this, as a much larger clone is one base away. The rearrangement joins TRBV30 to TRBJ2-3; unclear D gene. This CDR3 has 14 residues. V gave up 1 base and J gave up 2 bases, with 10 bases separating them. Germline V gene lookup returns CDR1 GTSNPN and CDR2 SVGIG (reference sequence). The DNA of the CDR3 is TGTGCCTGGAGTGAACTCGGAACCACAGATACGCAGTATTTT. As protein: CAWSELGTTDTQYF.

A word on this clonotype: A much larger clone lies one base from this, so it may be a read error. The gene calls are TRBV7-9 and TRBJ1-1; 11 nucleotides match TRBD1. Germline CDR1 and CDR2: SEHNR and FQNEAQ (reference sequence). The CDR3 length is 14 residues. The CDR3 protein is CAGSRDRGDTEAFF. The DNA for the CDR3 is TGTGCCGGCAGCCGGGACAGGGGGGACACTGAAGCTTTCTTT.

The chain has TRBV7-3 and TRBJ2-1, with 9 bases lining up with TRBD2. Germline values: CDR1 SGHTA, CDR2 FQGTGA. The CDR3 loop spans 15 amino acids. J was trimmed by 6 bases and V by 5 bases; bases with no gene match: 8. The DNA of the CDR3 is TGTGCCAGCAGCCCAGGTAGCGGGAGACGCAATGAGCAGTTCTTC. Translation: CASSPGSGRRNEQFF.

This clonotype was seen many times. The J gene is TRBJ1-3, the V gene TRBV6-1; the D gene is possibly TRBD1 (5 bases). The CDR3 is 17 residues long. Germline-derived CDR1 and CDR2 are MNHNS and SASEGT. V was cut by 5 bases and J by 1 base, with 18 bases left in between. CDR3 region: CASSKGPPDGSGNTIYF. The CDR3 nucleotides are TGTGCCAGCAGTAAGGGACCTCCGGATGGGTCTGGAAACACCATATATTTT.

A note on this clonotype: A much larger clone differs from this one at a single base, so this may be a read error. The V gene is TRBV5-5, the J gene TRBJ2-2; tentatively, D is TRBD2 (5 bases). Germline lookup yields CDR1 SGHKS and CDR2 YYEKEE (reference sequence). The CDR3 consists of 15 residues. Trimming cost V 3 bases and J 4 bases, with 13 bases left between them. Here the CDR3 DNA reads TGTGCCAGCAGCTCTATGGGAGTAATCACCGGGGAGCTGTTTTTT. It is translated as CASSSMGVITGELFF.

In regard to this clonotype: This CDR3 is missing its conserved last phenylalanine or tryptophan, likely due to a read error. The DNA is omitted, as the CDR3 cannot be located on it reliably, and the CDR3 follows TCRdb's listing. The V and J genes are TRBV29-1 and TRBJ2-3; the D segment call TRBD1 is taken from the table without a DNA check. Termini included, the CDR3 measures 14 amino acids. Germline CDR1 SQVTM, CDR2 ANQGSEA. The CDR3 sequence: CSAAGTGLADTQYL.

The chain joins TRBV11-2 to TRBJ2-7; D perhaps matches TRBD1 (6 bases). CDR1 is SGHAT and CDR2 is FQNNGV in the germline V gene. The CDR3 is 13 amino acids. V was cut by 4 bases and J by 6 bases, with 13 bases left in between. CDR3 DNA: TGTGCCAGCAGCTCCGGGACAATGAGCGAGCAGTACTTC. It encodes CASSSGTMSEQYF. The complete variable domain, with remaining parts taken from reference TRBV11-2 and TRBJ2-7, reads EAGVAQSPRYKIIEKRQSVAFWCNPISGHATLYWYQQILGQGPKLLIQFQNNGVVDDSQLPKDRFSAERLKGVDSTLKIQPAKLEDSAVYLCASSSGTMSEQYFGPGTRLTVT.

This clonotype occurred many times. V gene TRBV11-3 combines with J gene TRBJ2-7; possible D gene TRBD1, 8 bases. The CDR3 runs 18 residues. CDR1 and CDR2 (germline): SGHNT, YENEEA. V shed 4 bases and J shed 7 bases, with 29 bases lying between them. CDR3 coding DNA: TGTGCCAGCAGCTCCAATCTAGCCACAGGGGGGGGTCTACGGGAGCAGTACTTC. This translates into CASSSNLATGGGLREQYF.

This clonotype was observed a single time. This likely comes from a read error, as the CDR3 has no conserved phenylalanine or tryptophan at its end. The CDR3 DNA follows: TGTACCAGCAGCTTAGAAGAGGGCACTGAAGCTTTCATT. Protein product: CTSSLEEGTEAFI. This chain links TRBV11-2 with TRBJ1-1; D ambiguous. The CDR3 length is 13 residues. Germline CDR1 and CDR2: SGHAT and FQNNGV.

This chain connects TRBV5-4 to TRBJ2-3; 8 nucleotides align to TRBD2. J was trimmed by 0 bases and V by 0 bases; bases with no gene match: 0. This CDR3 region has 15 residues. Germline CDR1 is SGHNT and CDR2 is YYREEE (reference sequence). CDR3 in DNA: TGTGCCAGCAGCTTGGTAGCGGGGAGCACAGATACGCAGTATTTT. Translating gives CASSLVAGSTDTQYF.

Concerning this clonotype itself: At one end, the junction sequence differs from germline, possibly due to a read error. V and J are TRBV11-2 and TRBJ2-7, with D perhaps TRBD1 or TRBD2 (6 bases each). The CDR3 has 15 residues. CDR1 is SGHAT and CDR2 is FQNNGV in the germline V gene. DNA for the CDR3: TGTGCCATCAGCTTAGTACCCAGGGGAGGTGGCGAGCAGTACTTC. Translation: CAISLVPRGGGEQYF.